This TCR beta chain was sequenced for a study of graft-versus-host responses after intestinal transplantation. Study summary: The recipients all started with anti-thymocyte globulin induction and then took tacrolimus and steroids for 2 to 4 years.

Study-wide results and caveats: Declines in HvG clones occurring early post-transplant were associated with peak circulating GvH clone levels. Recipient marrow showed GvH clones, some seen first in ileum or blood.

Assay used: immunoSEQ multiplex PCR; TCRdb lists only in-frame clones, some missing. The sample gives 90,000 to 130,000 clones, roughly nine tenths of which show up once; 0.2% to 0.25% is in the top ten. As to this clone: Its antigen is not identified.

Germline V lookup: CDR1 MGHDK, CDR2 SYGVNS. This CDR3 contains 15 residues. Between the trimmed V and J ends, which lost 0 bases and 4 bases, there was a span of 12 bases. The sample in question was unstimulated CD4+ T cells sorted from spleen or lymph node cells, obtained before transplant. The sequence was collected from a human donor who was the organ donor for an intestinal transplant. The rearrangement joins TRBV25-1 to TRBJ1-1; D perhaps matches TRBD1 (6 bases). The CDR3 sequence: CASSEYRGDGTEAFF. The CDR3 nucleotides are TGTGCCAGCAGTGAATACAGGGGCGATGGCACTGAAGCTTTCTTT. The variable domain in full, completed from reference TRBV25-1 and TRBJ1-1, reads EADIYQTPRYLVIGTGKKITLECSQTMGHDKMYWYQQDPGMELHLIHYSYGVNSTEKGDLSSESTVSRIRTEHFPLTLESARPSHTSQYLCASSEYRGDGTEAFFGQGTRLTVV.